This T cell receptor (beta chain) came from a study of blood T cell repertoires in COVID-19. The length of the CDR3 is 18 residues. Trimming removed 0 bases at V and 3 bases at J, with 20 bases between. Germline V CDR1 and CDR2: LNHDA, SQIVND (reference sequence). The method was immunoSEQ multiplex PCR; TCRdb's version includes in-frame clones alone and lacks a portion of them. The table has roughly 160,000 clones, around 82% seen once; the top ten hold roughly 1.9%. Sequencing was done on a sample of peripheral blood. This receptor was taken from a woman older than 75 with acute or convalescent COVID-19. The chain employs TRBV19 and TRBJ1-2; a possible D gene is TRBD1 (6 bases). The CDR3 region has the DNA TGTGCCAGTAGTATAGATTCTACAGGGACGCATCTATACTATGGCTACACCTTC. Translating gives CASSIDSTGTHLYYGYTF.